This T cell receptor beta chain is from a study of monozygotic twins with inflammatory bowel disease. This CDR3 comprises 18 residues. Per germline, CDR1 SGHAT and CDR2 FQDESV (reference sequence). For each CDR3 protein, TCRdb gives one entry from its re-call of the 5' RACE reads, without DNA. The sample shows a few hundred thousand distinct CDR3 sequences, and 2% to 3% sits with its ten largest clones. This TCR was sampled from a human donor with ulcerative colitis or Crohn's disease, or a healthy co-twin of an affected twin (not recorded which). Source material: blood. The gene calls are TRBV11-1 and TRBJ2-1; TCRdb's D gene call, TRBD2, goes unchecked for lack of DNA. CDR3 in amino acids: CASSPGTSGSSRYNEQFF.